This T cell receptor beta chain was identified in a study of OX40 agonist ivuxolimab in advanced cancers. CDR1 and CDR2 (germline): MDHEN, SYDVKM. The CDR3 spans 14 residues. The V segment lost 2 bases and the J segment 7 bases; nucleotides outside the gene matches: 8. Assay used: immunoSEQ multiplex PCR; TCRdb lists only in-frame clones, some missing. The table lists some 85,000 clones, around 90% of them singletons. V usage is TRBV28 and J usage is TRBJ2-7, with 7 bases matching TRBD1. Specimen: CD4+ or CD8+ T cells sorted from blood, collected in a trial of the OX40 agonist ivuxolimab. This TCR came from an adult with an advanced solid tumor such as melanoma, head and neck, liver or kidney cancer. CDR3 DNA: TGTGCCAGCAGTTTAGCGGACAGGCCACGGGAGCAGTACTTC. Its protein is CASSLADRPREQYF.